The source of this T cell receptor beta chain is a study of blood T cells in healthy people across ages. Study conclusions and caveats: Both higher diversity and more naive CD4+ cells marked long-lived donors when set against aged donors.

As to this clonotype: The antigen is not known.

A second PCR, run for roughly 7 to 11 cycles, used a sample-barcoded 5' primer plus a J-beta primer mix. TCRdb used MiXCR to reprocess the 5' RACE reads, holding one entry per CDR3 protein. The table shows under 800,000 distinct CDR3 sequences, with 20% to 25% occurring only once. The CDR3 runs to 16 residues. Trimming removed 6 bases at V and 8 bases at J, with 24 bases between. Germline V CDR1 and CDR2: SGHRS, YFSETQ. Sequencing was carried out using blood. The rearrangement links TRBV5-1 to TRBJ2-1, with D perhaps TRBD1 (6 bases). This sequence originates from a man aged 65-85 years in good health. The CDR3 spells CASTSGARRPFDEQFF. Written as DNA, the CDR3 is TGCGCCAGCACCTCAGGGGCCCGTCGCCCGTTCGATGAGCAGTTCTTC.